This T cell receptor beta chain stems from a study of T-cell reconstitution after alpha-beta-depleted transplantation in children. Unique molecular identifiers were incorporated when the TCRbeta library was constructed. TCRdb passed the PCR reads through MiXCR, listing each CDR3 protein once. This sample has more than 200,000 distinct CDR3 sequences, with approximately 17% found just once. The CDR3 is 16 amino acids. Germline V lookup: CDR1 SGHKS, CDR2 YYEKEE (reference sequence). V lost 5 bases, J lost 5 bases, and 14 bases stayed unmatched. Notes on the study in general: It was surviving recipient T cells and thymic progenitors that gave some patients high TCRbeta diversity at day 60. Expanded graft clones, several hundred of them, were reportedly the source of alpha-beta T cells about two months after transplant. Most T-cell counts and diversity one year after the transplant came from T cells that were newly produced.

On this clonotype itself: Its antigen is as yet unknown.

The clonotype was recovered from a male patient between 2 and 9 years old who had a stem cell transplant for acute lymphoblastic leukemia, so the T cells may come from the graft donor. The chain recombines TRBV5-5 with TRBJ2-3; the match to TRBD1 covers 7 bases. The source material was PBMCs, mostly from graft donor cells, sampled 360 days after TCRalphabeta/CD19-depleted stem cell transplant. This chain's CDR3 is CASSQPDRVGGDTQYF. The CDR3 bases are TGTGCCAGCAGTCAGCCCGACAGGGTAGGAGGAGATACGCAGTATTTT.